This T cell receptor (beta chain) originates from a study of graft-versus-host responses after intestinal transplantation. Study overall: Multivisceral, liver-intestinal, or isolated intestinal transplants were given to recipients. Recipients across the board were started on anti-thymocyte globulin induction, then kept on tacrolimus and steroids for approximately three years.

Profiling relied on immunoSEQ multiplex PCR, and the TCRdb table lists in-frame clones only, not all of them. The data show over 75,000 clones, around 90% seen once. Broader study findings: Circulating GvH clones peaking coincided with falling HvG clones soon after transplant. GvH clones surfaced in recipient marrow, some emerging earlier in ileum or blood.

This clone was detected once. Antigen unknown. The starting material was unstimulated CD4+ T cells sorted from spleen or lymph node cells, obtained before intestinal transplant. The receptor was isolated from a human donor who received an intestinal transplant.

The CDR3 DNA reads TGCGCCAGCAGCCCCTTTTTGACAGGGAGTCTACCCTACGAGCAGTACTTC. It specifies CASSPFLTGSLPYEQYF. The chain joins TRBV4-1 to TRBJ2-7; 7 bases agree with TRBD1. The ends lost 4 bases at V and 2 bases at J; junction bases unmatched: 14. In germline, CDR1 is MGHRA, CDR2 YSYEKL. The CDR3 has 17 residues.